Below are 25 T cell receptor beta chains sequenced from a single sample in a study of patients and donors after allogeneic stem cell transplantation. Each CDR3 protein is one row after TCRdb ran MiXCR on the RT-PCR reads. Of approximately 160,000 distinct CDR3 sequences in the sample, 25% to 35% were seen once. The sequencing input was blood, either unsorted or a sorted T cell fraction (not recorded which). These receptors were obtained from a human donor who was either an allogeneic HSCT recipient or a stem cell or donor lymphocyte infusion donor (not recorded which). It is not recorded whose cells these are; they may come from a transplant donor.

The gene calls are TRBV11-2 and TRBJ1-6, with D possibly matching TRBD1 (6 bases). This CDR3 spans 17 amino acids. Germline assignment: CDR1 SGHAT and CDR2 FQNNGV. V dropped 5 bases and J dropped 11 bases, with 25 bases sitting between them. In nucleotides, the CDR3 is TGTGCCAGCAGCCCCGAGGGCACAGGGCCGGGGAACCCACCCCTCCACTTT. As protein: CASSPEGTGPGNPPLHF.

This clonotype was seen at least ten times. The V call is TRBV4-3, the J call TRBJ1-1, with D possibly TRBD1 on 5 matching bases. Trimming shortened V by 0 bases and J by 11 bases, and 19 bases separated the two germline ends. The CDR3 covers 15 residues. The germline CDR1 and CDR2 sequences are LGHNA and YSLEER. The CDR3 region is CASSQDDQVPGGAFF. The CDR3 nucleotides read TGCGCCAGCAGCCAAGATGACCAGGTCCCCGGGGGGGCTTTCTTT.

The gene calls are TRBV10-3 and TRBJ2-1; D ambiguous. Germline values: CDR1 ENHRY, CDR2 SYGVKD. The CDR3 totals 15 residues. Trimming left V 3 bases short and J 5 bases short, with 14 bases between. The CDR3, as DNA: TGTGCCATCAGTGATTTGTTACCCCCGGACAATGAGCAGTTCTTC. It encodes CAISDLLPPDNEQFF.

This clonotype was seen only a few times. V usage is TRBV11-2 and J usage is TRBJ2-5; TRBD2 is a possible D gene (5 bases). Germline-derived CDR1 and CDR2 are SGHAT and FQNNGV. There are 13 residues in the CDR3. Trimming took off 4 bases at V and 5 bases at J, with 11 bases between the two ends. The CDR3 here is CASSSGSMETQYF. CDR3 bases: TGTGCCAGCAGCTCGGGGAGTATGGAGACCCAGTACTTC.

This clonotype was counted between two and nine times. V is TRBV7-9 and J is TRBJ2-7; 8 nucleotides match TRBD2. CDR1 and CDR2 (germline): SEHNR, FQNEAQ (reference sequence). The CDR3 totals 14 residues. The V gene end was trimmed by 4 bases and the J gene end by 0 bases; junction bases not matched to a gene: 2. CDR3 sequence: CASSSSGSSYEQYF. The DNA of the CDR3 is TGTGCCAGCAGCTCGAGCGGGAGCTCCTACGAGCAGTACTTC.

The V call is TRBV12-3 or TRBV12-4, the J call TRBJ2-7, with D tentatively TRBD2 (6 bases). The CDR3 contains 14 residues. Trimming pared 4 bases from V and 2 bases from J, leaving 12 bases between. The CDR3 loop reads CASSWRVGPYEQYF. CDR3 sequence (DNA): TGTGCCAGCAGTTGGAGGGTCGGACCCTACGAGCAGTACTTC.

V and J are TRBV11-2 and TRBJ2-5; D perhaps matches TRBD1 (5 bases). The CDR3 spans 14 residues. The germline gives CDR1 SGHAT, CDR2 FQNNGV. The ends were cut back, 5 bases at V and 5 bases at J, with 15 bases in the middle. CDR3 coding DNA: TGTGCCAGCAGCACTCCGGACAATAGGGAGACCCAGTACTTC. Translation: CASSTPDNRETQYF.

The rearrangement uses TRBV10-1 and TRBJ2-7; 10 nucleotides match TRBD2. The CDR3 has 18 residues. Per the germline V gene, CDR1 is WNHNN and CDR2 is SYGVQD (reference sequence). Unmatched junction bases numbered 12, after V lost 4 bases and J lost 0 bases. This CDR3 is CASSGGTSDPTFSYEQYF. In DNA form, the CDR3 reads TGCGCCAGCAGTGGCGGGACTAGCGACCCCACCTTCTCCTACGAGCAGTACTTC.

This sequence joins TRBV6-2 or TRBV6-3 and TRBJ1-5, with a weak D call TRBD1 (5 bases). Germline CDR1 reads MNHEY; CDR2 reads SVGEGT. The CDR3 loop spans 16 amino acids. V was pared by 0 bases and J by 0 bases, with 9 bases between. The CDR3 DNA is TGTGCCAGCAGTTACTCAGGGGTCTATAGCAATCAGCCCCAGCATTTT. Its protein product is CASSYSGVYSNQPQHF.

This clonotype showed up just a few times. Written as DNA, the CDR3 is TGTGCCAGCAAGGATAGCGGGGCCTACAATGAGCAGTTCTTC. This translates into CASKDSGAYNEQFF. V is TRBV6-5 and J is TRBJ2-1, with TRBD2 identical over 8 bases. The V gene's germline CDR1 is MNHEY and CDR2 SVGAGI. V shed 7 bases and J 2 bases; nucleotides not matched to a gene: 4. This CDR3 comprises 14 residues.

V gene TRBV15 combines with J gene TRBJ1-1; maybe TRBD1 (5 bases). Trimming removed 3 bases at V and 3 bases at J, with 14 bases between. The CDR3 has 15 residues. Germline CDR1 is LNHNV and CDR2 is YYDKDF (reference sequence). Written as DNA, the CDR3 is TGTGCCACCAGCAGGGTAAGTGGAGGGGACACTGAAGCTTTCTTT. It is translated as CATSRVSGGDTEAFF. The complete variable domain, with remaining parts taken from reference TRBV15 and TRBJ1-1, reads DAMVIQNPRYQVTQFGKPVTLSCSQTLNHNVMYWYQQKSSQAPKLLFHYYDKDFNNEADTPDNFQSRRPNTSFCFLDIRSPGLGDTAMYLCATSRVSGGDTEAFFGQGTRLTVV.

This chain connects TRBV5-1 to TRBJ1-1; D ambiguous. Between the trimmed V and J ends, which lost 2 bases and 2 bases, there was a span of 10 bases. In germline, CDR1 is SGHRS, CDR2 YFSETQ. This CDR3 comprises 14 residues. The CDR3, as DNA: TGCGCCAGCAGCTTCACAGAGACAAACACTGAAGCTTTCTTT. Protein product: CASSFTETNTEAFF.

This clonotype was counted between two and nine times. The chain links TRBV12-3 or TRBV12-4 to TRBJ1-1, with 7 nucleotides matching TRBD1. With V trimmed by 4 bases and J by 7 bases, 3 bases remained unmatched. The CDR3 totals 12 residues. The DNA for the CDR3 is TGTGCCAGCAGTTGGGGACAGCGTGAAGCTTTCTTT. This translates into CASSWGQREAFF.

The chain combines TRBV6-2 or TRBV6-3 with TRBJ2-1; D is undetermined. Trimming left V 7 bases short and J 0 bases short, with 10 bases between. From germline, CDR1 is MNHEY and CDR2 SVGEGT. This CDR3 is built from 14 residues. CDR3 amino acids: CASTVVSSYNEQFF. The CDR3 bases are TGTGCCAGCACAGTGGTTAGCTCCTACAATGAGCAGTTCTTC.

This clonotype was observed a handful of times. The rearrangement joins TRBV28 to TRBJ1-5, with 8 bases that match TRBD1. Per germline, CDR1 MDHEN and CDR2 SYDVKM. The junction had 8 bases not matched to a gene; V was cut back by 5 bases and J by 5 bases. This CDR3 is 15 amino acids long. CDR3 protein: CASSPGQGPYQPQHF. The CDR3 bases are TGTGCCAGCAGTCCTGGACAGGGACCGTATCAGCCCCAGCATTTT. The variable domain in full, with the rest retrieved from reference TRBV28 and TRBJ1-5, is DVKVTQSSRYLVKRTGEKVFLECVQDMDHENMFWYRQDPGLGLRLIYFSYDVKMKEKGDIPEGYSVSREKKERFSLILESASTNQTSMYLCASSPGQGPYQPQHFGDGTRLSIL.

This chain links TRBV12-3 or TRBV12-4 with TRBJ2-3; D is unclear. CDR3 length equals 13 residues. V was pared by 6 bases and J by 2 bases, with 9 bases between. Written as DNA, the CDR3 is TGTGCCAGCAGCTATATCCTCACAGATACGCAGTATTTT. Translating it yields CASSYILTDTQYF.

The chain combines TRBV7-9 with TRBJ2-1, with TRBD2 matching over 11 bases. The CDR3 consists of 15 residues. The V segment lost 5 bases and the J segment 7 bases; nucleotides outside the gene matches: 7. CDR1 is SEHNR, CDR2 FQNEAQ, per germline (reference sequence). CDR3 in amino acids: CASSRGTSGANEQFF. The CDR3 DNA reads TGTGCCAGCAGCCGGGGGACTAGCGGCGCTAATGAGCAGTTCTTC.

There are a few counts of this clonotype. The chain carries TRBV6-5 and TRBJ2-3; TRBD2 matches at 9 bases. Per germline, CDR1 MNHEY and CDR2 SVGAGI. The CDR3 length is 18 residues. The V gene end was trimmed by 6 bases and the J gene end by 0 bases; junction bases not matched to a gene: 13. CDR3 region: CASSTIRLAGTSTDTQYF. The CDR3 bases are TGTGCCAGCAGCACTATACGCCTAGCGGGGACTAGCACAGATACGCAGTATTTT.

Many counts were recorded for this clonotype. The genes are TRBV4-3 and TRBJ1-5, with unresolved D. This CDR3 is 14 amino acids long. Trimming took off 4 bases at V and 5 bases at J, with 12 bases between the two ends. The germline gives CDR1 LGHNA, CDR2 YSLEER. The CDR3 loop is CASSPPSGDQPQHF. DNA of the CDR3: TGCGCCAGCAGCCCCCCCTCCGGGGATCAGCCCCAGCATTTT.

The chain is built from TRBV20-1 and TRBJ1-6; 8 nucleotides line up with TRBD1. CDR1 and CDR2 (germline): DFQATT, SNEGSKA (reference sequence). The CDR3 has 14 amino acids. After removal of 4 bases from V and 8 bases from J, the junction contained 7 bases not matched to a gene. The CDR3 region is CSAIAGGMDSPLHF. CDR3 in DNA: TGCAGTGCTATCGCAGGGGGCATGGATTCACCCCTCCACTTT.

There are a few counts of this clonotype. The rearrangement uses TRBV20-1 and TRBJ2-2; 8 nucleotides line up with TRBD1. This CDR3 comprises 15 residues. CDR1 is DFQATT, CDR2 SNEGSKA, per germline (reference sequence). The CDR3 sequence: CAWTGNIANTGELFF. CDR3 sequence (DNA): TGCGCCTGGACAGGGAATATCGCGAACACCGGGGAGCTGTTTTTT.

The chain employs TRBV9 and TRBJ2-3; D is ambiguous. CDR3 length: 15 residues. V was pared by 1 base and J by 0 bases, with 9 bases between. CDR1 is SGDLS and CDR2 is YYNGEE in the germline V gene. This CDR3 is CASSVLSQSTDTQYF. Written as DNA, the CDR3 is TGTGCCAGCAGCGTACTTTCACAGAGCACAGATACGCAGTATTTT.

This clonotype occurred a few times. The genes are TRBV21-1 and TRBJ1-5. TRBV21-1 is marked as a pseudogene. The CDR3 loop spans 12 amino acids. This CDR3 reads CASSINNQPQHF. CDR3 bases: TGTGCCAGCAGCATTAACAATCAGCCCCAGCATTTT.

The DNA of the CDR3 is TGTGCCAGCCGCAGGGCCCCCAGCTCCTACGAGCAGTACTTC. It specifies CASRRAPSSYEQYF. V is TRBV2 and J is TRBJ2-7; weak D call: TRBD1 (5 bases). CDR3 length: 14 residues. V lost 8 bases, J lost 0 bases, and 14 bases lay in between. The V gene's germline CDR1 is SNHLY and CDR2 FYNNEI.

This clonotype was counted a few times. The chain is built from TRBV20-1 and TRBJ2-3; TRBD2 aligns across 15 bases. Germline V gives CDR1 DFQATT, CDR2 SNEGSKA (reference sequence). Trimming at V came to 6 bases and at J to 6 bases, leaving 10 bases not matched to a gene. CDR3 size: 16 residues. Here the CDR3 DNA reads TGCAGTGCCTCCGGACTAGCGGGAGGGCCTGGTGATACGCAGTATTTT. Translated, it gives CSASGLAGGPGDTQYF.